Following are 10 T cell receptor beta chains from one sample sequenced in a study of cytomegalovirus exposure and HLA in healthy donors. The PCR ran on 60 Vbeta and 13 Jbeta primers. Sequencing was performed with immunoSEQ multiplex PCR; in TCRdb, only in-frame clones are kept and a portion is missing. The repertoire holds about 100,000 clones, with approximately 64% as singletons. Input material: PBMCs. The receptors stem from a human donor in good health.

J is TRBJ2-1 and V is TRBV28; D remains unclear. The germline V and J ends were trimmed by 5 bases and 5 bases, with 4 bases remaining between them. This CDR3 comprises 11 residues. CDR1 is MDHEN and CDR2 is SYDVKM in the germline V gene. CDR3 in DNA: TGTGCCAGCAGTCGAGACAATGAGCAGTTCTTC. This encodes CASSRDNEQFF.

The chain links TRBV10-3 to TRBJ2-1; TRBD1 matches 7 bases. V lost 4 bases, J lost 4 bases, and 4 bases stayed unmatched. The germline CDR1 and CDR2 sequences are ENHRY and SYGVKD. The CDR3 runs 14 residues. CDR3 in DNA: TGTGCCATCAGTGTTGGGACAGTTTACAATGAGCAGTTCTTC. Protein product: CAISVGTVYNEQFF.

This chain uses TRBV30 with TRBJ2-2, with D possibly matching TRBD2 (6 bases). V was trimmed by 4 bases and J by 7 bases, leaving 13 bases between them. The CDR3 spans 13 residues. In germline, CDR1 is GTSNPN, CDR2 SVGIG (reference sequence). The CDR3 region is CAWNYGSSGELFF. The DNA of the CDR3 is TGTGCCTGGAACTACGGGAGCAGCGGGGAGCTGTTTTTT.

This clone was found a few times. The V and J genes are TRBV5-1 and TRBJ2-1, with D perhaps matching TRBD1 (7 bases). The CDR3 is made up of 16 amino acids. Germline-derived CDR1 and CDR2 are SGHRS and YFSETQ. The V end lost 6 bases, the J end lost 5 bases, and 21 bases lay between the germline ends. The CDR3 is CASTLLQGRTHNEQFF. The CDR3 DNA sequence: TGCGCCAGCACCCTTCTACAGGGGAGGACGCACAATGAGCAGTTCTTC.

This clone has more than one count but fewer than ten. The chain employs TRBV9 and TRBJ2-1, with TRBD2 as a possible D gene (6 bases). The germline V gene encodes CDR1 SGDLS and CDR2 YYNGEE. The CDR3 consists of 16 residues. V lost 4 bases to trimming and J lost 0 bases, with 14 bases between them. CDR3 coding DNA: TGTGCCAGCAGCTTTTTGGGCGGGAACTCCTACAATGAGCAGTTCTTC. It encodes CASSFLGGNSYNEQFF.

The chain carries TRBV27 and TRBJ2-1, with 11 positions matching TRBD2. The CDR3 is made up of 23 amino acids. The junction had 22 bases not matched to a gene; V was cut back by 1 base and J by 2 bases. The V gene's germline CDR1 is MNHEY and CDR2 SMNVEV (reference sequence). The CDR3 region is CASSLFSLAGGPGSGSTYNEQFF. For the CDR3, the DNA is TGTGCCAGCAGTTTATTTAGCCTAGCGGGAGGACCCGGATCTGGGAGCACCTACAATGAGCAGTTCTTC.

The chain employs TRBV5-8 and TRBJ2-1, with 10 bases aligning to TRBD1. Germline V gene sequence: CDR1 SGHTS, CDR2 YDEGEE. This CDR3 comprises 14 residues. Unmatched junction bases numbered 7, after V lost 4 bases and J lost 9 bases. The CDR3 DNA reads TGTGCCAGCAGCCTAGACAGGGGGCTTGGTGAGCAGTTCTTC. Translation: CASSLDRGLGEQFF.

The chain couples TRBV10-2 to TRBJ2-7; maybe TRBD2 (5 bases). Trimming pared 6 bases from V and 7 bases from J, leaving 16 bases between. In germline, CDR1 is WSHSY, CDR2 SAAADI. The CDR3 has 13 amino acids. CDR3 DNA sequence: TGCGCCAGCAGCATGGCAACTCGAGGGGAGCAGTACTTC. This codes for CASSMATRGEQYF.

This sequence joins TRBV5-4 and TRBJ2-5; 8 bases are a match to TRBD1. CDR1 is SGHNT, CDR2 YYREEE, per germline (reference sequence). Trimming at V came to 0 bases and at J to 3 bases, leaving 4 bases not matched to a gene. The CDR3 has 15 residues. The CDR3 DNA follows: TGTGCCAGCAGCTTGGGACAGGGGTTGAAAGAGACCCAGTACTTC. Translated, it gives CASSLGQGLKETQYF.

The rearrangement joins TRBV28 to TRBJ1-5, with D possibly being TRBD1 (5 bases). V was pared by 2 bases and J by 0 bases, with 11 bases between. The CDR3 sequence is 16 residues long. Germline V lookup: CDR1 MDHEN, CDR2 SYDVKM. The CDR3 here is CASSLVQGISNQPQHF. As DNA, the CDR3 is TGTGCCAGCAGTTTAGTGCAGGGTATTAGCAATCAGCCCCAGCATTTT.